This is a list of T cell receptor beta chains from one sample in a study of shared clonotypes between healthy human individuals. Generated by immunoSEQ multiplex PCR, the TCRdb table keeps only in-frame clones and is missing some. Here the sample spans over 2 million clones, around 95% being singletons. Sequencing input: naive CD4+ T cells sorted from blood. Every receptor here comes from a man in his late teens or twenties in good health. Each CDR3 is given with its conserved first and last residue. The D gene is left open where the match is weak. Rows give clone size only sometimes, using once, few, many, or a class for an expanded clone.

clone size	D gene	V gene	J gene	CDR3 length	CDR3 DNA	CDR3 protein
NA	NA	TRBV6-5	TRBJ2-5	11	TGTGCCAGCAGTTCCCCCGGAACCCAGTACTTC	CASSSPGTQYF
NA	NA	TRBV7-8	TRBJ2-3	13	TGTGCCACCACGCCTTGGCGCACAGATACGCAGTATTTT	CATTPWRTDTQYF
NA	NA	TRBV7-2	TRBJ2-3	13	TGTGCCAGCAGCCTCCGGGCTGCAGATACGCAGTATTTT	CASSLRAADTQYF
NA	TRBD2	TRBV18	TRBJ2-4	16	TGTGCCAGCTCATCTACTAGCGGCGTAGCCAAAAACATTCAGTACTTC	CASSSTSGVAKNIQYF
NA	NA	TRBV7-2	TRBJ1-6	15	TGTGCCAGCAGCTTAAAGGTAGTCGGGGGTTCACCCCTCCACTTT	CASSLKVVGGSPLHF
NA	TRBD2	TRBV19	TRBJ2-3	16	TGTGCCAGTAGTATTGTAGCGGGAGGGTCCACAGATACGCAGTATTTT	CASSIVAGGSTDTQYF
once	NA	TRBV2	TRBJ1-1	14	TGTGCCAGCAGGGAAACCAACGGGTACACTGAAGCTTTCTTT	CASRETNGYTEAFF
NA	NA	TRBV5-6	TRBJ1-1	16	TGTGCCAGCCTCTTAACGGGTTGGGGGGAGTATACTGAAGCTTTCTTT	CASLLTGWGEYTEAFF
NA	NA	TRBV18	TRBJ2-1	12	TGTGCCAGCTCACCACTTCGGGATGAGCAGTTCTTC	CASSPLRDEQFF
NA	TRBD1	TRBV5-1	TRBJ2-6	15	TGCGCCAGCACGGGACAGGGATCTGGGGCCAACGTCCTGACTTTC	CASTGQGSGANVLTF
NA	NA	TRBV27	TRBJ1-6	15	TGTGCCAGCAAATCCCGGACAGCCAATAATTCACCCCTCCACTTT	CASKSRTANNSPLHF
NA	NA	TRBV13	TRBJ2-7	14	TGTGCCAGCAGCTTAAGTGGGCAGTCCTACGAGCAGTACTTC	CASSLSGQSYEQYF
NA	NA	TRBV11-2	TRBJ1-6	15	TGTGCCAGCAGTCTCGCCGGGTGGGGAAATTCACCCCTCCACTTT	CASSLAGWGNSPLHF
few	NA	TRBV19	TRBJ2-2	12	TGTGCCAGTATAGGGTATCCGAGGGAGCTGTTTTTT	CASIGYPRELFF
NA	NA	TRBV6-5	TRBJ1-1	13	TGTGCCAGTAAGGACAGTTTGAACACTGAAGCTTTCTTT	CASKDSLNTEAFF
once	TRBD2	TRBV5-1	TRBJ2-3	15	TGCGCCAGCAGCTTCCAGCGGGGGGGCCAGGATACGCAGTATTTT	CASSFQRGGQDTQYF
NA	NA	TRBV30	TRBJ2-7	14	TGTGCCTGGAGTGTCGGAGGAATAGCCTACGAGCAGTACTTC	CAWSVGGIAYEQYF
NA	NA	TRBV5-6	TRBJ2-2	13	TGTGCCAGCAGGCATGCGAACACCGGGGAGCTGTTTTTT	CASRHANTGELFF
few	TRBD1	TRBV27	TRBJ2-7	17	TGTGCCAGCAGTCGAGACCGCGGACAGGGGGGGAGTTACGAGCAGTACTTC	CASSRDRGQGGSYEQYF
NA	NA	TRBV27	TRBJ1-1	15	TGTGCCAGCACTCGGGCGTCCCTTGGGAACACTGAAGCTTTCTTT	CASTRASLGNTEAFF
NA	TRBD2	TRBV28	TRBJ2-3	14	TGTGCCAGCAGTCTGGGACTAGCCTCAGATACGCAGTATTTT	CASSLGLASDTQYF
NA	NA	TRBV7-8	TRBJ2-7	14	TGTGCCAGCAGCTCCCCGGGTTACTCCTACGAGCAGTACTTC	CASSSPGYSYEQYF
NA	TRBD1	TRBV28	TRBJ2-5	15	TGTGCCAGCAGTTTGGGGACAGGGCTTCAAGAGACCCAGTACTTC	CASSLGTGLQETQYF
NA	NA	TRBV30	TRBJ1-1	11	TGTGCCTGGAGTTCCGGGGGGGCAGCTTTCTTT	CAWSSGGAAFF
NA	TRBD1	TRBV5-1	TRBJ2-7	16	TGCGCCAGCAGCTTTGCAGGGACAGGGGGCCTCTACGAGCAGTACTTC	CASSFAGTGGLYEQYF
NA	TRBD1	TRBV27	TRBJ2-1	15	TGTGCCAGCCCTCAGGGAGGGACAGGGGGCAATGAGCAGTTCTTC	CASPQGGTGGNEQFF
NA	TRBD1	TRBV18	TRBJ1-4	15	TGTGCCAGCTCAACTTCGGGACAGGGCTCCGGAAAACTGTTTTTT	CASSTSGQGSGKLFF
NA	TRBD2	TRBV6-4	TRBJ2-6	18	TGTGCCAGCAGTGACCGTCCGGGACTAGGTTACGGGGCCAACGTCCTGACTTTC	CASSDRPGLGYGANVLTF
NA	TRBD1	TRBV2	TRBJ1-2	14	TGTGCCAGCACGGGACAGGGGCATAACTATGGCTACACCTTC	CASTGQGHNYGYTF
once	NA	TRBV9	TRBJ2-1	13	TGTGCCAGCAGCGTAGGACCGATTAATGAGCAGTTCTTC	CASSVGPINEQFF
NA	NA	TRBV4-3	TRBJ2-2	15	TGCGCCAGCAGCCTAGGGGGACAGAACACCGGGGAGCTGTTTTTT	CASSLGGQNTGELFF
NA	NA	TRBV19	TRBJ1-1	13	TGTGCCAGTAGCACTCAGAGTTGGACTGAAGCTTTCTTT	CASSTQSWTEAFF
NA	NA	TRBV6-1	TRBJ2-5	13	TGTGCCACACGAGCGGGTCCCCAAGAGACCCAGTACTTC	CATRAGPQETQYF
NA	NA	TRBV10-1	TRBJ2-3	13	TGCGCCAGCAGGGCGGGGAGCACAGATACGCAGTATTTT	CASRAGSTDTQYF
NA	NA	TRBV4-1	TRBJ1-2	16	TGCGCCAGCAGCCAAGATGACGGCGCTCCGTTCTATGGCTACACCTTC	CASSQDDGAPFYGYTF
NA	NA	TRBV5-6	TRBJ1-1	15	TGTGCCAGCAGCCCGCGACAGTTAATTAACACTGAAGCTTTCTTT	CASSPRQLINTEAFF
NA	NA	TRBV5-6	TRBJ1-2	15	TGTGCCAGCAGCTTGAATTGGGCCGCTAACTATGGCTACACCTTC	CASSLNWAANYGYTF
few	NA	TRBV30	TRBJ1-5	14	TGTGCCTGGAGTGTCCAGGGAGGAAATCAGCCCCAGCATTTT	CAWSVQGGNQPQHF
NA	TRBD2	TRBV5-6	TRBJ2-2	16	TGTGCCAGCAGCCCGCTAGCGGGGGGCGACACCGGGGAGCTGTTTTTT	CASSPLAGGDTGELFF
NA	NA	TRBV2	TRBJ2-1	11	TGTGCCAGCACCGGCAACAATGAGCAGTTCTTC	CASTGNNEQFF
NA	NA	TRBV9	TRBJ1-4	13	TGTGCCAGCAGCCCTCAAGGAGCTGAAAAACTGTTTTTT	CASSPQGAEKLFF
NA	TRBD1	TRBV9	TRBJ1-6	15	TGTGCCAGCGGGGACAGGGGGACAGATAATTCACCCCTCCACTTT	CASGDRGTDNSPLHF
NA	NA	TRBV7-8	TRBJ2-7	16	TGTGCCAGCAGCTTAGTAGTACAGGCGAGCTCCTACGAGCAGTACTTC	CASSLVVQASSYEQYF
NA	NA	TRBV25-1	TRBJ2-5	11	TGTGCCAGCGTCGGGGTTGAGACCCAGTACTTC	CASVGVETQYF
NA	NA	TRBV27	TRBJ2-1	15	TGTGCCAGCAGTTTCGAGAGGAGCTCCTACAATGAGCAGTTCTTC	CASSFERSSYNEQFF
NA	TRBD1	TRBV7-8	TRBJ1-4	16	TGTGCCAGCAGCTTAGCCGGGACAGTGGAAGGTGAAAAACTGTTTTTT	CASSLAGTVEGEKLFF